The 25 T cell receptor beta chains below were found in one sample sequenced in a study of neurological immune-mediated disorders. TCRdb passed the 5' RACE reads through MiXCR, listing each CDR3 protein once. The table lists 50,000 to 80,000 distinct CDR3 sequences, 4.5% of them singletons, with 6.9% in the top ten. Sequences were obtained from PBMCs. These TCRs come from a man aged 30 to 39 with multiple sclerosis.

This clonotype has just a few counts. The chain carries TRBV5-1 and TRBJ1-2, with 7 bases identical to TRBD1. J gave up 8 bases and V 0 bases, and 7 bases lay outside the gene matches. Germline CDR1 and CDR2: SGHRS and YFSETQ. The CDR3 sequence is 14 residues long. The CDR3 loop reads CASSLEEGAKGYTF. The CDR3 nucleotides are TGCGCCAGCAGCTTGGAGGAGGGGGCAAAAGGCTACACCTTC.

The V call is TRBV5-1, the J call TRBJ1-1; the D is unclear. Germline values: CDR1 SGHRS, CDR2 YFSETQ. The V and J ends lost 6 bases and 1 base respectively, with 7 bases between them. The CDR3 length is 12 residues. CDR3 amino acids: CASKTANTEAFF. The CDR3 coding sequence is TGCGCCAGCAAAACGGCGAACACTGAAGCTTTCTTT. Variable domain in full (rest from reference TRBV5-1 and TRBJ1-1): KAGVTQTPRYLIKTRGQQVTLSCSPISGHRSVSWYQQTPGQGLQFLFEYFSETQRNKGNFPGRFSGRQFSNSRSEMNVSTLELGDSALYLCASKTANTEAFFGQGTRLTVV.

This clonotype was detected ten times or more. This chain connects TRBV5-1 to TRBJ2-5, with D maybe TRBD2 (5 bases). The V gene lost 4 bases and the J gene lost 2 bases, with 21 bases spanning the gap. CDR3 size: 17 residues. Looked up from germline, CDR1 is SGHRS and CDR2 is YFSETQ. CDR3 region: CASSPGDLAFGQETQYF. In DNA, the CDR3 is TGCGCCAGCAGCCCCGGGGATCTCGCATTCGGACAAGAGACCCAGTACTTC. The entire variable domain, with the rest obtained from reference TRBV5-1 and TRBJ2-5, is as follows: KAGVTQTPRYLIKTRGQQVTLSCSPISGHRSVSWYQQTPGQGLQFLFEYFSETQRNKGNFPGRFSGRQFSNSRSEMNVSTLELGDSALYLCASSPGDLAFGQETQYFGPGTRLLVL.

This clonotype was seen only a few times. This may be a read error, as it is one base from a much larger clone. This chain links TRBV20-1 with TRBJ2-3; TRBD2 matches 8 bases. Germline CDR1 and CDR2: DFQATT and SNEGSKA (reference sequence). Trimming took 6 bases from V and 4 from J; bases not matched to a gene: 9. This CDR3 has 14 residues. This CDR3 is CSAHGGGTADTQYF. The CDR3 DNA reads as TGCAGTGCCCATGGCGGGGGGACGGCAGATACGCAGTATTTT.

This clonotype was seen ten or more times. The chain combines TRBV7-6 with TRBJ2-7, with TRBD1 matching 12 bases. Germline lookup yields CDR1 SGHVS and CDR2 FNYEAQ. Germline trimming cut 1 base from V and 5 bases from J; bases unmatched to any gene: 3. This CDR3 is 15 amino acids long. CDR3 sequence (DNA): TGTGCCAGCAGCTTAGGGGACAGGGGGCGCAACGAGCAGTACTTC. It translates to CASSLGDRGRNEQYF.

This clonotype was observed at least ten times. The chain joins TRBV27 to TRBJ1-5; 7 bases align to TRBD1. V was clipped by 5 bases and J by 5 bases; unmatched bases: 3. CDR3 size: 13 residues. Germline CDR1 reads MNHEY; CDR2 reads SMNVEV (reference sequence). The CDR3 region is CASSGQVYQPQHF. The CDR3 DNA sequence: TGTGCCAGCAGTGGACAGGTTTATCAGCCCCAGCATTTT.

This clonotype was recorded at least ten times. The genes are TRBV15 and TRBJ2-7; D is undetermined. The CDR3 totals 12 residues. The germline V gene has CDR1 LNHNV and CDR2 YYDKDF (reference sequence). Trimming took off 1 base at V and 6 bases at J, with 7 bases between the two ends. The CDR3, as DNA: TGTGCCACCAGCAGAGCTCTTGGCGAGCAGTACTTC. This translates into CATSRALGEQYF.

Notes on this clonotype: Given a much more abundant clone one base away, this may be a read error. V usage is TRBV19 and J usage is TRBJ1-2, with D perhaps matching TRBD1 (5 bases). Germline CDR1 and CDR2: LNHDA and SQIVND (reference sequence). The CDR3 totals 13 residues. Trimming stripped 7 bases from V and 6 bases from J, with 15 bases between. DNA for the CDR3: TGTGCCAGTAAGATACAGGAGCTGCATGGCTACACCTTC. The encoded protein is CASKIQELHGYTF.

In regard to this clonotype: One end of the junction is discordant with germline, which a read error may explain. The chain couples TRBV20-1 to TRBJ1-6, with D perhaps matching TRBD1 (6 bases). Germline CDR1 DFQATT, CDR2 SNEGSKA (reference sequence). This CDR3 region has 13 residues. CDR3 nucleotides: TGCAGTGCCGGGACACAGTATAATTCACCCCTCAACTTT. As protein: CSAGTQYNSPLNF.

This clonotype has at least ten counts. J is TRBJ2-7 and V is TRBV7-8; maybe TRBD1 (6 bases). Germline CDR1 SGHVS, CDR2 FQNEAQ. Trimming took 5 bases from V and 6 from J, leaving 11 bases between them. The CDR3 contains 12 residues. DNA for the CDR3: TGTGCCAGCAGCACGGACAGAGGCGAGCAGTACTTC. Translating gives CASSTDRGEQYF.

A few counts support this clonotype. V gene TRBV6-2 or TRBV6-3 combines with J gene TRBJ1-1, with D unclear. The CDR3 has 13 amino acids. Germline-derived CDR1 and CDR2 are MNHEY and SVGEGT. The V gene lost 8 bases and the J gene lost 1 base, with 11 bases spanning the gap. The CDR3 region is CASGNSWNTEAFF. In nucleotides, the CDR3 is TGTGCCAGCGGCAACTCCTGGAACACTGAAGCTTTCTTT.

In its sample, this clonotype was seen many times. CDR3 loop: CASSWGVQTVNEQFF. The CDR3 DNA follows: TGCGCCAGCAGCTGGGGGGTCCAGACGGTAAATGAGCAGTTCTTC. The chain joins TRBV5-1 to TRBJ2-1, with a tentative D call TRBD2 (6 bases). The germline gives CDR1 SGHRS, CDR2 YFSETQ. Trimming pared 3 bases from V and 7 bases from J, leaving 17 bases between. This CDR3 spans 15 amino acids.

Ten or more counts support this clonotype. The CDR3 spells CSATRRAGGPSYEQYF. The CDR3, as DNA: TGCAGTGCTACCCGACGAGCGGGGGGCCCCTCCTACGAGCAGTACTTC. J is TRBJ2-7 and V is TRBV20-1; TRBD2 agrees at 9 bases. V trimming: 4 bases; J trimming: 0 bases; junction bases outside the gene matches: 10. This CDR3 has 16 amino acids. Looked up from germline, CDR1 is DFQATT and CDR2 is SNEGSKA (reference sequence).

This chain connects TRBV7-9 to TRBJ1-1, with D unclear. The CDR3 sequence is 13 residues long. Germline-derived CDR1 and CDR2 are SEHNR and FQNEAQ (reference sequence). Trimming shortened V by 1 base and J by 6 bases, and 9 bases separated the two germline ends. Written as DNA, the CDR3 is TGTGCCAGCAGCTTAGTCGTCGAAGCTGAAGCTTTCTTT. Amino acids: CASSLVVEAEAFF.

This clonotype showed up many times. The genes are TRBV10-2 and TRBJ2-1; either TRBD1 or TRBD2 may fit D (5 bases each). The CDR3 contains 14 residues. Germline lookup yields CDR1 WSHSY and CDR2 SAAADI. Trimming removed 3 bases at V and 4 bases at J, with 10 bases between. This CDR3 reads CASSERGPYNEQFF. In nucleotides, the CDR3 is TGCGCCAGCAGTGAAAGGGGACCATACAATGAGCAGTTCTTC.

As to this clonotype: The CDR3 does not close with the conserved phenylalanine or tryptophan, likely indicating a read error. V is TRBV12-3 or TRBV12-4 and J is TRBJ2-5, with D tentatively TRBD1 (6 bases). CDR3 length equals 14 residues. V was trimmed by 4 bases and J by 4 bases, leaving 13 bases between them. CDR3 bases: TGTGCCAGCAGTTCCCAGGGGTTCCCAGAGACCCAGTACAAC. This encodes CASSSQGFPETQYN.

Many counts were recorded for this clonotype. The chain joins TRBV4-1 to TRBJ2-3; 9 bases match TRBD1. The CDR3 covers 15 residues. J was trimmed by 3 bases and V by 3 bases; bases with no gene match: 4. Germline V gene lookup returns CDR1 MGHRA and CDR2 YSYEKL. The CDR3 sequence is CASSQGQGLTDTQYF. The CDR3 DNA reads TGCGCCAGCAGCCAGGGACAGGGTTTAACAGATACGCAGTATTTT.

In this sample, this clonotype turned up a few times. The V call is TRBV6-5, the J call TRBJ1-5; D is perhaps TRBD1 (6 bases). The CDR3 consists of 15 residues. Looked up from germline, CDR1 is MNHEY and CDR2 is SVGAGI. Trimming removed 1 base from V and 11 bases from J, with 18 bases in between. The CDR3 spells CASSYYGKGGWSQHF. The DNA for the CDR3 is TGTGCCAGCAGTTACTATGGAAAGGGGGGTTGGTCCCAGCATTTT.

This clonotype came up many times. J is TRBJ2-7 and V is TRBV14; unclear D gene. This CDR3 has 14 residues. Looked up from germline, CDR1 is SGHDN and CDR2 is FVKESK. The ends were cut back, 0 bases at V and 9 bases at J, with 15 bases in the middle. The CDR3 DNA reads TGTGCCAGCAGCCAAGATGGCCACTCTTATCCGCAGTACTTC. Translation: CASSQDGHSYPQYF. Full variable domain (outside the CDR3, taken from reference TRBV14 and TRBJ2-7): EAGVTQFPSHSVIEKGQTVTLRCDPISGHDNLYWYRRVMGKEIKFLLHFVKESKQDESGMPNNRFLAERTGGTYSTLKVQPAELEDSGVYFCASSQDGHSYPQYFGPGTRLTVT.

This clonotype was seen at least ten times. The V call is TRBV20-1, the J call TRBJ2-5, with D tentatively TRBD2 (5 bases). The CDR3 extends over 12 amino acids. Germline-derived CDR1 and CDR2 are DFQATT and SNEGSKA (reference sequence). V was cut by 7 bases and J by 5 bases, with 14 bases left in between. The DNA for the CDR3 is TGCAGTGTCGACCTGCGCGGGGAGACCCAGTACTTC. Amino acid sequence: CSVDLRGETQYF.

The CDR3 loop reads CASSPRGLGQPQHF. The CDR3 bases are TGCGCCAGCAGCCCAAGGGGTTTGGGACAGCCCCAGCATTTT. The rearrangement uses TRBV4-1 and TRBJ1-5; D might be TRBD1 (5 bases). The CDR3 contains 14 residues. V was cut by 4 bases and J by 7 bases, with 14 bases left in between. Germline V gene sequence: CDR1 MGHRA, CDR2 YSYEKL.

This clonotype was counted a few times. V is TRBV3-1 and J is TRBJ1-4; D unresolved. Germline V lookup: CDR1 LGHDT, CDR2 YNNKEL (reference sequence). The CDR3 is 16 amino acids. V was trimmed by 7 bases and J by 5 bases, leaving 20 bases between them. The CDR3 here is CASTSSGARSNEKLFF. The CDR3 DNA reads TGTGCCAGCACTTCCTCGGGAGCCAGGTCAAATGAAAAACTGTTTTTT.

This clonotype was counted ten times or more. V and J are TRBV7-9 and TRBJ2-7; D ambiguous. The CDR3 spans 11 residues. CDR1 and CDR2 from the germline V gene are SEHNR and FQNEAQ (reference sequence). Trimming removed 3 bases from V and 2 bases from J, with 2 bases in between. CDR3 region: CASSFTYEQYF. For the CDR3, the DNA is TGTGCCAGCAGCTTCACCTACGAGCAGTACTTC. The variable domain in full, with the rest retrieved from reference TRBV7-9 and TRBJ2-7, is DTGVSQNPRHKITKRGQNVTFRCDPISEHNRLYWYRQTLGQGPEFLTYFQNEAQLEKSRLLSDRFSAERPKGSFSTLEIQRTEQGDSAMYLCASSFTYEQYFGPGTRLTVT.

In its sample, this clonotype was seen many times. The J gene is TRBJ2-3, the V gene TRBV5-1, with 7 positions matching TRBD1. Germline V gives CDR1 SGHRS, CDR2 YFSETQ. The V segment lost 5 bases and the J segment 4 bases; nucleotides outside the gene matches: 16. The CDR3 has 17 residues. The CDR3 sequence is CASSSDRYSVGSDTQYF. The CDR3 region has the DNA TGCGCCAGCAGTTCGGACAGGTATTCGGTCGGGTCAGATACGCAGTATTTT.

The V gene is TRBV18, the J gene TRBJ1-5; TRBD1 aligns across 9 bases. The V gene end was trimmed by 2 bases and the J gene end by 6 bases; junction bases not matched to a gene: 5. The V gene's germline CDR1 is KGHSH and CDR2 LQKENI. This CDR3 has 15 amino acids. The CDR3 loop is CASSPTGTGFQPQHF. As DNA, the CDR3 is TGTGCCAGCTCACCAACCGGGACAGGGTTTCAGCCCCAGCATTTT.